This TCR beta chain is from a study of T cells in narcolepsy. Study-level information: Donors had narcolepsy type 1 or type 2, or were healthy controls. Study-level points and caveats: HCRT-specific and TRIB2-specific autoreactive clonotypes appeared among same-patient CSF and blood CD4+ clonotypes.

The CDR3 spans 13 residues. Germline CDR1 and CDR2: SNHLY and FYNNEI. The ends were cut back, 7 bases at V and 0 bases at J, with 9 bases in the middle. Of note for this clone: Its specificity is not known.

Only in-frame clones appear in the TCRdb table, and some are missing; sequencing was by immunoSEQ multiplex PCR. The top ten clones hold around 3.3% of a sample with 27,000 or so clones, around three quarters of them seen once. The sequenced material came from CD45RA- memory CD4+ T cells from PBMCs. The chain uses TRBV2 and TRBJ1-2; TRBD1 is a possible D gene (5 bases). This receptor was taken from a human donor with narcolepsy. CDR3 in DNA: TGTGCCAGCAAACAGGCCCCTAACTATGGCTACACCTTC. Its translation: CASKQAPNYGYTF.